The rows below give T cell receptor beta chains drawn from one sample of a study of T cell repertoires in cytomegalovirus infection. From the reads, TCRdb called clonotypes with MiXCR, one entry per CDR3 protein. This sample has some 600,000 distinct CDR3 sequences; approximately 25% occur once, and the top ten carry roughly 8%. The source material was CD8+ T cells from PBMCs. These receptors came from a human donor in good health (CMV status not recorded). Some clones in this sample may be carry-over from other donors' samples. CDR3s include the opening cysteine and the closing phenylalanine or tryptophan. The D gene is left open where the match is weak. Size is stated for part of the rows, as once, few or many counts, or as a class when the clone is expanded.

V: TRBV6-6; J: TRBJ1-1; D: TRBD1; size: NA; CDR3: CASSWDRVAFF; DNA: TGTGCCAGCAGTTGGGACAGGGTGGCTTTCTTT
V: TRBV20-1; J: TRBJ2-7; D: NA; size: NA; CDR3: CSARDTAYEQYF; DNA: TGCAGTGCTAGAGATACGGCCTACGAGCAGTACTTC
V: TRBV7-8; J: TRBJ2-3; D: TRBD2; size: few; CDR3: CASSLARAGGPDTQYF; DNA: TGTGCCAGCAGCTTAGCGCGGGCGGGGGGGCCAGATACGCAGTATTTT
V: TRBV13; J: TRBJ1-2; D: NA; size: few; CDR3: CASSTQSVYYGYTF; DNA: TGTGCCAGCAGCACGCAGTCGGTTTACTATGGCTACACCTTC
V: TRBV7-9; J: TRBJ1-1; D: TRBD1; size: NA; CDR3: CASSHRTGMEYTEAFF; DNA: TGTGCCAGCAGCCACAGGACAGGGATGGAGTACACTGAAGCTTTCTTT
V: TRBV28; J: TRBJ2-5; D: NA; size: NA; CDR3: CASILNIWTTETQYF; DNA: TGTGCCAGCATTCTCAATATCTGGACCACGGAGACCCAGTACTTC
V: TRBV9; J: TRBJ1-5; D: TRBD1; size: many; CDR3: CASSATGGNQPQHF; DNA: TGTGCCAGCAGCGCTACAGGGGGCAATCAGCCCCAGCATTTT
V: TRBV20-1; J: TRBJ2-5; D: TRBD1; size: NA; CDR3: CSARTTGAYQETQYF; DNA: TGCAGTGCTAGAACGACAGGGGCGTACCAAGAGACCCAGTACTTC
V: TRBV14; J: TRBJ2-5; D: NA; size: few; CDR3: CASSRLRQPKETQYF; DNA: TGTGCCAGCAGCCGCCTTCGACAGCCAAAAGAGACCCAGTACTTC
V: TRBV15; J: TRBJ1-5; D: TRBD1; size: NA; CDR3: CATSRETGAKVEPQHF; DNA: TGTGCCACCAGCAGAGAGACAGGGGCCAAGGTGGAGCCCCAGCATTTT
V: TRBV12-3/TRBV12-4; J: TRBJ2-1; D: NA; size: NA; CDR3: CASSRGEVYNEQFF; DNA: TGTGCCAGCAGCAGGGGGGAGGTCTACAATGAGCAGTTCTTC
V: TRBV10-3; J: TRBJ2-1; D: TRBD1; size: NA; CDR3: CAISESPDREYNEQFF; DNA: TGTGCCATCAGTGAGTCCCCGGACAGGGAATACAATGAGCAGTTCTTC
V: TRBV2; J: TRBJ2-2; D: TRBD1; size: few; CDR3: CASSEIPPGQGGFGELFF; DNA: TGTGCCAGCAGTGAAATTCCCCCGGGACAGGGGGGCTTCGGGGAGCTGTTTTTT
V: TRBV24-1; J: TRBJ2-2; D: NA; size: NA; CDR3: CATSDPTDTGSVSTGELFF; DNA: TGTGCCACCAGTGATCCAACCGATACAGGGTCAGTCTCCACCGGGGAGCTGTTTTTT
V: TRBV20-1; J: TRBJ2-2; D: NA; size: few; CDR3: CSARDRRASTGELFF; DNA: TGCAGTGCTAGAGATCGGAGGGCAAGCACCGGGGAGCTGTTTTTT
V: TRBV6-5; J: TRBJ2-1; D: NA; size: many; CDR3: CASSSRTVTNEQFF; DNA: TGTGCCAGCAGTTCCAGGACTGTAACCAATGAGCAGTTCTTC
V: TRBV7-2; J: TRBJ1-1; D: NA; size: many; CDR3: CASSLSSGAHRAFF; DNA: TGTGCCAGCAGCTTATCAAGTGGGGCCCATAGAGCTTTCTTT
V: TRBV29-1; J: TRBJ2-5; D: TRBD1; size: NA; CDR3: CSVLGAGGETQYF; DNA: TGCAGCGTTCTCGGCGCAGGGGGAGAGACCCAGTACTTC
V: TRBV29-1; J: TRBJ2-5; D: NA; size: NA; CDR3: CSVGGGAYETQYF; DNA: TGCAGCGTTGGTGGGGGGGCATATGAGACCCAGTACTTC
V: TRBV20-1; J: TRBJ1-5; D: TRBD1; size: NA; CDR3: CSASNRGRDQPQHF; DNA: TGCAGTGCTAGTAATAGGGGGCGAGATCAGCCCCAGCATTTT
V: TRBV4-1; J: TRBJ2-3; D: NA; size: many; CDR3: CASSPHDPIPDTQYF; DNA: TGCGCCAGCAGCCCCCACGATCCGATTCCAGATACGCAGTATTTT
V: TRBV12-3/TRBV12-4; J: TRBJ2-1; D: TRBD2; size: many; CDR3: CASSWAGGLVNEQFF; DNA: TGTGCCAGCAGTTGGGCGGGGGGCCTGGTCAATGAGCAGTTCTTC
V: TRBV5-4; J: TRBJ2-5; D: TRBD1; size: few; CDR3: CASSLARGQVQETQYF; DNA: TGTGCCAGCAGCTTGGCGCGGGGACAGGTTCAAGAGACCCAGTACTTC
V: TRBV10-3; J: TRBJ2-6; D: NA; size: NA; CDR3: CAIRAFYARQPPDSGANVLTF; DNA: TGTGCCATCAGAGCGTTCTACGCCCGCCAGCCGCCTGACTCTGGGGCCAACGTCCTGACTTTC
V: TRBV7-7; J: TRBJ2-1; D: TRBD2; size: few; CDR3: CASSTGTSGLNEQFF; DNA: TGTGCTAGCAGCACCGGGACTAGCGGGTTGAATGAGCAGTTCTTC
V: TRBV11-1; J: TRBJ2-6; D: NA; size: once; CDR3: CASSNGPAQGSGANVLTF; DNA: TGTGCCAGCAGCAACGGGCCAGCGCAGGGCTCTGGGGCCAACGTCCTGACTTTC
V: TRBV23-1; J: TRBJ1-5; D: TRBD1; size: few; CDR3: CASSPWAGGEGQPQHF; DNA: TGCGCCAGCAGTCCCTGGGCAGGGGGCGAGGGTCAGCCCCAGCATTTT
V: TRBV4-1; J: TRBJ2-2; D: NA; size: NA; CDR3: CASSQRAGIGTGELFF; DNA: TGCGCCAGCAGCCAAAGAGCCGGAATAGGCACCGGGGAGCTGTTTTTT
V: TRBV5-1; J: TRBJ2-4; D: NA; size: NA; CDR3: CASSLRTIKNIQYF; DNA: TGCGCCAGCAGCTTGAGGACTATCAAAAACATTCAGTACTTC
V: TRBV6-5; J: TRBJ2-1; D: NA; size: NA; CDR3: CASSYPGTPYNKQFF; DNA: TGTGCCAGCAGTTACCCCGGGACCCCCTACAATAAGCAGTTCTTC
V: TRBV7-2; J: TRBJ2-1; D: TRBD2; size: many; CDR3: CASSLTWGQFLGLADYNEQFF; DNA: TGTGCCAGCAGCTTAACGTGGGGGCAGTTCTTGGGACTAGCGGATTACAATGAGCAGTTCTTC
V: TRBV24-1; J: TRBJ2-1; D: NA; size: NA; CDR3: CATSDSGTPYNEQFF; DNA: TGTGCCACCAGTGATTCCGGGACACCCTACAATGAGCAGTTCTTC
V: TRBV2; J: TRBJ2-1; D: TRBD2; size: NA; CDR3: CASSASKAGGPYNEQFF; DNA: TGTGCCAGCAGTGCATCGAAAGCGGGGGGTCCCTACAATGAGCAGTTCTTC
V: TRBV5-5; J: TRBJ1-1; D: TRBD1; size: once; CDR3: CASSLGYPGQSNTEAFF; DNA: TGTGCCAGCAGCTTGGGTTACCCGGGACAGTCGAACACTGAAGCTTTCTTT
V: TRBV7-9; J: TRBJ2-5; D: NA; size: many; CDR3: CASSVSGAGETQYF; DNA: TGTGCCAGCAGCGTGTCAGGGGCCGGGGAGACCCAGTACTTC
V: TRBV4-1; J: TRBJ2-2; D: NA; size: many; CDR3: CASSQDGWQSNTGELFF; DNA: TGCGCCAGCAGCCAAGATGGGTGGCAGTCCAACACCGGGGAGCTGTTTTTT
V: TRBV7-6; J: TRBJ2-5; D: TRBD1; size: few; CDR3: CASSPFRDREPGQYF; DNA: TGTGCCAGCAGCCCATTCCGGGACAGGGAGCCAGGCCAGTACTTC
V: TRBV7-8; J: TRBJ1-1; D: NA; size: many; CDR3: CASSLDDLRDTEAFF; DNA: TGTGCCAGCAGCTTAGACGACCTGAGGGACACTGAAGCTTTCTTT
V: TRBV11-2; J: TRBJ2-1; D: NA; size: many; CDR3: CASSITAVAEQFF; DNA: TGTGCCAGCAGCATCACCGCCGTCGCTGAGCAGTTCTTC
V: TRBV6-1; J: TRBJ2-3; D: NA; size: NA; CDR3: CASRLYSTDTQYF; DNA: TGTGCCAGCAGATTATACAGCACAGATACGCAGTATTTT
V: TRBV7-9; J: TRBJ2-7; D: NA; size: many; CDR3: CALGGYEQYF; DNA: TGTGCCCTGGGGGGCTACGAGCAGTACTTC
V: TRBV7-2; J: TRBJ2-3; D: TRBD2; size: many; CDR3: CASSLWGGRTDTQYF; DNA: TGTGCCAGCAGCCTCTGGGGGGGGAGGACAGATACGCAGTATTTT
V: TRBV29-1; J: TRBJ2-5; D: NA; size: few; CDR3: CSVEEQGTQYF; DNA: TGCAGCGTTGAAGAGCAAGGGACCCAGTACTTC
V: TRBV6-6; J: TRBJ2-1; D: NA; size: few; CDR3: CASSYDGSYNEQFF; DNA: TGTGCCAGCAGTTACGATGGCAGTTACAATGAGCAGTTCTTC
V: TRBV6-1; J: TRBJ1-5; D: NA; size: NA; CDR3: CASRPQDVSNQPQHF; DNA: TGTGCCAGCAGGCCACAGGATGTCAGCAATCAGCCCCAGCATTTT
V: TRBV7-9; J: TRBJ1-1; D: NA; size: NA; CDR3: CASSSALGDTEAFF; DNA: TGTGCCAGCAGTTCTGCTCTGGGGGACACTGAAGCTTTCTTT
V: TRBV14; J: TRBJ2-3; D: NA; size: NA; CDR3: CASSVDSGLTDTQYF; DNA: TGTGCCAGCAGCGTCGACAGCGGACTCACAGATACGCAGTATTTT
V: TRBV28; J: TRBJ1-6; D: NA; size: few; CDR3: CASSPGTFLLHF; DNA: TGTGCCAGCAGCCCCGGGACATTTCTCCTCCACTTT
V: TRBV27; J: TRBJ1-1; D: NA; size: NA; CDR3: CASSPGLTLFEAFF; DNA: TGTGCCAGCAGTCCGGGCCTTACACTTTTTGAAGCTTTCTTT
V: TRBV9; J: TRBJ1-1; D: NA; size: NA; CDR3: CASSVRGGFAEAFF; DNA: TGTGCCAGCAGCGTAAGGGGGGGGTTCGCTGAAGCTTTCTTT
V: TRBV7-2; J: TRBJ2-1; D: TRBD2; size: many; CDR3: CASPPQRGGESSYNEQFF; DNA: TGTGCCAGCCCCCCCCAGCGGGGGGGTGAGAGCTCCTACAATGAGCAGTTCTTC
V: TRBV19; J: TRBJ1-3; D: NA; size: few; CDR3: CASSISGSSGNTIYF; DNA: TGTGCCAGTAGTATTTCCGGGAGTTCTGGAAACACCATATATTTT
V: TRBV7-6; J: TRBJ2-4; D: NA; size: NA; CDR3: CASSPDRAKNIQYF; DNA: TGTGCCAGCAGCCCCGACAGGGCCAAAAACATTCAGTACTTC
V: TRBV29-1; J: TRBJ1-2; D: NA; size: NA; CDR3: CSVEGADSEGYGYTF; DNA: TGCAGCGTTGAAGGGGCCGACTCCGAGGGGTATGGCTACACCTTC
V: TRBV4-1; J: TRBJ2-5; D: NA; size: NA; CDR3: CASSQETSPPETQYF; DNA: TGCGCCAGCAGCCAAGAAACTAGCCCTCCGGAGACCCAGTACTTC
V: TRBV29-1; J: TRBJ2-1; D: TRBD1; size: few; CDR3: CSVDDLEGQGADEQFF; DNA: TGCAGCGTTGACGACTTGGAAGGACAGGGGGCGGATGAGCAGTTCTTC
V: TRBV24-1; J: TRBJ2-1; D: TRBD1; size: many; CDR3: CATSAGTGTLRAYNEQFF; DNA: TGTGCCACCAGTGCCGGGACAGGTACATTAAGGGCCTACAATGAGCAGTTCTTC
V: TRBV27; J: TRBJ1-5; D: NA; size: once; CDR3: CASSFSGPHQPQHF; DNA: TGTGCCAGCAGTTTTTCAGGGCCTCATCAGCCCCAGCATTTT
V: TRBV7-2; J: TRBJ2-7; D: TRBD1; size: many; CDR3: CASSTEGTGTYEQYF; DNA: TGTGCCAGCAGCACAGAGGGGACAGGGACGTACGAGCAGTACTTC
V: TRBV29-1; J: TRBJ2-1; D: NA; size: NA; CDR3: CSGVHNEQFF; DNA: TGCAGCGGCGTCCACAATGAGCAGTTCTTC